This is a list of T cell receptor beta chains from one sample in a study of shared clonotypes between healthy human individuals. The method was immunoSEQ multiplex PCR; TCRdb's version includes in-frame clones alone and lacks a portion of them. The sample has about 550,000 clones, 95% to 96% seen once. The sequencing input was naive CD8+ T cells sorted from blood. All receptors derive from a woman aged 25-40 years in good health. Both conserved end residues are part of each CDR3. A D gene is named only where the DNA matches it firmly.

d_gene: NA
v_gene: TRBV5-1
j_gene: TRBJ2-1
CDR3aa: CASSWDEDNEQFF

d_gene: NA
v_gene: TRBV6-5
j_gene: TRBJ2-7
CDR3aa: CASSYFPDTPYEQYF

d_gene: NA
v_gene: TRBV7-9
j_gene: TRBJ2-7
CDR3aa: CASTPGTRVYEQYF

d_gene: NA
v_gene: TRBV29-1
j_gene: TRBJ2-7
CDR3aa: CSVEVSVFGSYEQYF

d_gene: TRBD2
v_gene: TRBV2
j_gene: TRBJ2-3
CDR3aa: CASSEAASGPSTDTQYF

d_gene: NA
v_gene: TRBV28
j_gene: TRBJ1-2
CDR3aa: CASIGMVGYTF

d_gene: TRBD1
v_gene: TRBV27
j_gene: TRBJ1-2
CDR3aa: CASSSGDRGYGYTF

d_gene: NA
v_gene: TRBV10-1
j_gene: TRBJ2-3
CDR3aa: CASSQGSWMDTQYF

d_gene: TRBD1
v_gene: TRBV7-9
j_gene: TRBJ2-7
CDR3aa: CASSLGDSYEQYF

d_gene: TRBD1
v_gene: TRBV28
j_gene: TRBJ1-4
CDR3aa: CASSLGWGTGNEKLFF

d_gene: NA
v_gene: TRBV4-1
j_gene: TRBJ2-1
CDR3aa: CASSQAKHFEQFF

d_gene: NA
v_gene: TRBV19
j_gene: TRBJ2-1
CDR3aa: CASSNRLQYSNEQFF

d_gene: NA
v_gene: TRBV9
j_gene: TRBJ2-7
CDR3aa: CASSVDGDYEQYF

d_gene: NA
v_gene: TRBV7-2
j_gene: TRBJ1-2
CDR3aa: CASSPFSGGRANYGYTF

d_gene: TRBD1
v_gene: TRBV2
j_gene: TRBJ2-1
CDR3aa: CASSEGQGSNEQFF

d_gene: NA
v_gene: TRBV5-1
j_gene: TRBJ2-1
CDR3aa: CASSLLRTTNNEQFF

d_gene: NA
v_gene: TRBV6-1
j_gene: TRBJ2-2
CDR3aa: CASSEESTNTGELFF

d_gene: NA
v_gene: TRBV19
j_gene: TRBJ1-5
CDR3aa: CASSIGGQVLQPQHF

d_gene: TRBD1
v_gene: TRBV27
j_gene: TRBJ2-1
CDR3aa: CASSSGQGSYNEQFF

d_gene: NA
v_gene: TRBV28
j_gene: TRBJ2-7
CDR3aa: CAIQTRRVMTYEQYF

d_gene: NA
v_gene: TRBV4-1
j_gene: TRBJ2-1
CDR3aa: CASSQDPARGPSYNEQFF

d_gene: TRBD2
v_gene: TRBV7-2
j_gene: TRBJ2-7
CDR3aa: CASSLGGASGSLQYEQYF

d_gene: NA
v_gene: TRBV6-1
j_gene: TRBJ2-1
CDR3aa: CASSEGTYDNEQFF

d_gene: NA
v_gene: TRBV5-4
j_gene: TRBJ2-5
CDR3aa: CASSLESQETQYF

d_gene: NA
v_gene: TRBV6-5
j_gene: TRBJ1-1
CDR3aa: CASSWTRNTEAFF

d_gene: TRBD2
v_gene: TRBV7-9
j_gene: TRBJ2-7
CDR3aa: CASRGTSGSAYEQYF

d_gene: NA
v_gene: TRBV19
j_gene: TRBJ1-5
CDR3aa: CASSIRDRDQPQHF

d_gene: TRBD2
v_gene: TRBV9
j_gene: TRBJ2-7
CDR3aa: CASSGRTSGSYEQYF

d_gene: NA
v_gene: TRBV6-4
j_gene: TRBJ2-3
CDR3aa: CASSVGGLNTDTQYF

d_gene: NA
v_gene: TRBV6-5
j_gene: TRBJ2-7
CDR3aa: CASSKGTLGENEQYF

d_gene: NA
v_gene: TRBV11-3
j_gene: TRBJ2-1
CDR3aa: CASSLDPGNEQFF

d_gene: NA
v_gene: TRBV29-1
j_gene: TRBJ2-3
CDR3aa: CSVEDIGGTQYF